The 29 T cell receptor beta chains presented below share a single source sample, sequenced in a study of cytomegalovirus exposure and HLA in healthy donors. The PCR made use of 60 Vbeta and 13 Jbeta primers. Here immunoSEQ multiplex PCR was the method, and the copy in TCRdb shows in-frame clones only, minus some. This table has around 130,000 clones, around 65% appearing once. Sequenced material: PBMCs. The receptor source for this set is an older woman in good health and CMV-seronegative.

This clone occurred a few times. The rearrangement uses TRBV25-1 and TRBJ2-3, with 9 bases matching TRBD1. Trimming took 6 bases from V and 4 from J; bases not matched to a gene: 2. Germline V lookup: CDR1 MGHDK, CDR2 SYGVNS. This CDR3 region has 13 residues. CDR3 in amino acids: CASSRQGADTQYF. CDR3 bases: TGTGCCAGCAGCAGACAGGGGGCAGATACGCAGTATTTT.

The rearrangement joins TRBV5-4 to TRBJ1-1; weak D call: TRBD1 (5 bases). The CDR3 consists of 13 residues. Germline CDR1 SGHNT, CDR2 YYREEE (reference sequence). V was shortened by 2 bases and J by 4 bases, with 9 bases between the two germline ends. This CDR3 reads CASSFIGVTEAFF. The CDR3 nucleotides are TGTGCCAGCAGCTTTATAGGGGTCACTGAAGCTTTCTTT.

The gene calls are TRBV6-1 and TRBJ2-7; D possibly corresponds to TRBD2 (6 bases). Trimming removed 3 bases at V and 3 bases at J, with 12 bases between. The V gene's germline CDR1 is MNHNS and CDR2 SASEGT. The CDR3 loop spans 14 amino acids. This CDR3 is CASSEVGLRYEQYF. DNA for the CDR3: TGTGCCAGCAGTGAGGTGGGACTCCGCTACGAGCAGTACTTC.

This chain links TRBV4-3 with TRBJ2-1; the match to TRBD2 covers 14 bases. V shed 0 bases and J 5 bases; nucleotides not matched to a gene: 3. The CDR3 is made up of 17 amino acids. From germline, CDR1 is LGHNA and CDR2 YSLEER. The CDR3 sequence is CASSQEGLAGGHNEQFF. CDR3 nucleotide sequence: TGCGCCAGCAGCCAAGAAGGACTAGCGGGAGGACACAATGAGCAGTTCTTC.

This chain uses TRBV5-1 with TRBJ2-3; 10 positions match TRBD2. The CDR3 totals 16 residues. CDR1 SGHRS and CDR2 YFSETQ come from the germline V gene. V was pared by 4 bases and J by 0 bases, with 5 bases of the junction left unmatched. CDR3 protein: CASSPRLAGSTDTQYF. CDR3 in DNA: TGCGCCAGCAGCCCAAGACTAGCGGGTAGCACAGATACGCAGTATTTT.

This chain links TRBV6-5 with TRBJ2-2; possible D gene TRBD1, 5 bases. V was shortened by 2 bases and J by 7 bases, with 11 bases between the two germline ends. This CDR3 is built from 14 residues. Germline-derived CDR1 and CDR2 are MNHEY and SVGAGI. The CDR3 region is CASSYLGAVGELFF. DNA of the CDR3: TGTGCCAGCAGTTACCTTGGGGCAGTCGGGGAGCTGTTTTTT.

The chain uses TRBV5-4 and TRBJ2-3; 7 positions match TRBD2. V trimming: 0 bases; J trimming: 6 bases; junction bases outside the gene matches: 1. The CDR3 is 13 amino acids. Germline values: CDR1 SGHNT, CDR2 YYREEE (reference sequence). The CDR3 protein is CASSLDGGDTQYF. Here the CDR3 DNA reads TGTGCCAGCAGCTTGGACGGGGGGGATACGCAGTATTTT. Together with reference TRBV5-4 and TRBJ2-3, the CDR3 gives the full variable domain: ETGVTQSPTHLIKTRGQQVTLRCSSQSGHNTVSWYQQALGQGPQFIFQYYREEENGRGNFPPRFSGLQFPNYSSELNVNALELDDSALYLCASSLDGGDTQYFGPGTRLTVL.

The table lists this clone with a few counts. The J gene is TRBJ1-2, the V gene TRBV6-1, with D possibly matching TRBD1 (5 bases). The germline V gene encodes CDR1 MNHNS and CDR2 SASEGT. V gave up 1 base and J gave up 7 bases, with 10 bases separating them. The CDR3 runs to 13 residues. CDR3 nucleotide sequence: TGTGCCAGCAGTGAAGGGGGGGGTACTGGCTACACCTTC. This translates into CASSEGGGTGYTF.

This chain links TRBV5-6 with TRBJ1-6; no definite D call. V dropped 0 bases and J dropped 3 bases, with 10 bases sitting between them. Germline V gives CDR1 SGHDT, CDR2 YYEEEE. This CDR3 is 16 amino acids long. CDR3 in amino acids: CASSLGSRLYNSPLHF. CDR3 coding DNA: TGTGCCAGCAGCTTGGGATCTAGGCTCTATAATTCACCCCTCCACTTT.

The chain combines TRBV25-1 with TRBJ2-1; 10 nucleotides agree with TRBD2. The germline CDR1 and CDR2 sequences are MGHDK and SYGVNS. This CDR3 contains 15 residues. The ends lost 6 bases at V and 1 base at J; junction bases unmatched: 3. The CDR3 DNA reads TGTGCCAGCAGCTATAGCGGGAGGTCCTACAATGAGCAGTTCTTC. Translation: CASSYSGRSYNEQFF.

The V call is TRBV20-1, the J call TRBJ1-3; 7 bases map to TRBD1. V was pared by 6 bases and J by 9 bases, with 5 bases of the junction left unmatched. The CDR3 contains 11 residues. Per the germline V gene, CDR1 is DFQATT and CDR2 is SNEGSKA (reference sequence). The CDR3 loop reads CSARTGGTIYF. CDR3 nucleotide sequence: TGCAGTGCCCGGACAGGAGGCACCATATATTTT.

This chain links TRBV5-4 with TRBJ1-2, with 8 bases that match TRBD1. Germline CDR1 reads SGHNT; CDR2 reads YYREEE (reference sequence). V was clipped by 5 bases and J by 1 base; unmatched bases: 7. The CDR3 consists of 15 residues. The CDR3 bases are TGTGCCAGCAGTTTCCAGGGGGCCTTTAACTATGGCTACACCTTC. This translates into CASSFQGAFNYGYTF.

This clone was detected once. This rearrangement joins TRBV7-2 to TRBJ1-3, with a weak D call TRBD1 (5 bases). CDR1 and CDR2 (germline): SGHTA, FQGNSA. Deletions cut 5 bases from V and 2 bases from J, with 19 bases between. This CDR3 is built from 17 residues. The CDR3 sequence: CASSPAGGTGAGNTIYF. CDR3 DNA: TGTGCCAGCAGCCCCGCCGGGGGGACGGGGGCTGGAAACACCATATATTTT.

This sequence joins TRBV7-8 and TRBJ2-5; the match to TRBD1 covers 8 bases. The CDR3 has 16 amino acids. The ends lost 1 base at V and 3 bases at J; junction bases unmatched: 7. Germline CDR1 SGHVS, CDR2 FQNEAQ. The CDR3 region has the DNA TGTGCCAGCAGCTTAGGGGGGGCAGGGGGCGAAGAGACCCAGTACTTC. Amino acid sequence: CASSLGGAGGEETQYF.

The chain uses TRBV28 and TRBJ2-7; weak D call: TRBD1 (6 bases). The CDR3 runs to 14 residues. Trimming removed 2 bases from V and 5 bases from J, with 13 bases in between. In germline, CDR1 is MDHEN, CDR2 SYDVKM. The CDR3 nucleotides read TGTGCCAGCAGTTTAGTGGGGGCCCTCCACGAGCAGTACTTC. Its protein is CASSLVGALHEQYF. The full variable domain, its missing parts supplied by reference TRBV28 and TRBJ2-7, is DVKVTQSSRYLVKRTGEKVFLECVQDMDHENMFWYRQDPGLGLRLIYFSYDVKMKEKGDIPEGYSVSREKKERFSLILESASTNQTSMYLCASSLVGALHEQYFGPGTRLTVT.

Details on this clone: The junction does not match germline at one end; this may be a read error. The rearrangement links TRBV7-7 to TRBJ2-2; 9 nucleotides line up with TRBD2. Germline V CDR1 and CDR2: SSHAT, FNYEAQ (reference sequence). This CDR3 comprises 15 residues. CDR3 DNA sequence: TGTGCTAGCAGCCCCGGACTAGCGTTAACCGGGGAGCTGTTTTTT. Amino acid sequence: CASSPGLALTGELFF. The complete variable domain, with remaining parts taken from reference TRBV7-7 and TRBJ2-2, reads GAGVSQSPRYKVTKRGQDVTLRCDPISSHATLYWYQQALGQGPEFLTYFNYEAQPDKSGLPSDRFSAERPEGSISTLTIQRTEQRDSAMYRCASSPGLALTGELFFGEGSRLTVL.

This clone was observed a few times. This chain uses TRBV19 with TRBJ1-2; 12 bases are a match to TRBD1. This CDR3 spans 16 amino acids. V lost 1 base to trimming and J lost 6 bases; unmatched junction nucleotides: 6. Germline V gene sequence: CDR1 LNHDA, CDR2 SQIVND (reference sequence). The DNA of the CDR3 is TGTGCCAGTAGTATAGGAGGGACAGGGGGCGGCGATGGCTACACCTTC. Its translation is CASSIGGTGGGDGYTF. Based on the CDR3 plus reference TRBV19 and TRBJ1-2, the full variable domain is DGGITQSPKYLFRKEGQNVTLSCEQNLNHDAMYWYRQDPGQGLRLIYYSQIVNDFQKGDIAEGYSVSREKKESFPLTVTSAQKNPTAFYLCASSIGGTGGGDGYTFGSGTRLTVV.

This sequence joins TRBV27 and TRBJ2-7; no clear D gene. In germline, CDR1 is MNHEY, CDR2 SMNVEV (reference sequence). There are 13 residues in the CDR3. V lost 0 bases, J lost 6 bases, and 9 bases lay in between. The CDR3 reads CASSLSILSEQYF. CDR3 nucleotide sequence: TGTGCCAGCAGTTTATCGATCCTTAGCGAGCAGTACTTC.

The chain links TRBV9 to TRBJ2-5, with 8 bases fitting TRBD2. Gene TRBJ2-7 matches the end of the DNA better, so the J call may be wrong. The CDR3 is made up of 14 amino acids. Looked up from germline, CDR1 is SGDLS and CDR2 is YYNGEE. The CDR3 DNA follows: TGTGCCAGCAGCTTTGCGGGGGGCGACTACGAGCAGTACTTC. Translated: CASSFAGGDYEQYF.

V gene TRBV10-1 combines with J gene TRBJ2-7; 7 bases line up with TRBD1. V trimming: 9 bases; J trimming: 4 bases; junction bases outside the gene matches: 15. CDR3 length: 15 residues. The germline V gene has CDR1 WNHNN and CDR2 SYGVQD (reference sequence). The CDR3 coding sequence is TGCGCCAGGGAGCTGACAGGGAAGGGATCTTACGAGCAGTACTTC. Its translation is CARELTGKGSYEQYF.

This clone has a handful of counts. V and J are TRBV28 and TRBJ2-1; TRBD2 matches 7 bases. The V gene end was trimmed by 7 bases and the J gene end by 0 bases; junction bases not matched to a gene: 6. Germline V gene data show CDR1 as MDHEN and CDR2 as SYDVKM. The CDR3 spans 15 residues. This CDR3 reads CASIYGGSSYNEQFF. The CDR3 nucleotides are TGTGCCAGCATTTACGGGGGGTCCTCCTACAATGAGCAGTTCTTC.

CDR3 in amino acids: CASSRAGTSGGYEQYF. CDR3 DNA sequence: TGTGCCAGCAGCAGAGCCGGGACTAGCGGGGGGTACGAGCAGTACTTC. V usage is TRBV9 and J usage is TRBJ2-7, with 15 bases identical to TRBD2. The CDR3 is 16 amino acids. Germline CDR1 and CDR2: SGDLS and YYNGEE. J was trimmed by 4 bases and V by 4 bases; bases with no gene match: 6.

The chain joins TRBV9 to TRBJ2-1, with unresolved D. Germline values: CDR1 SGDLS, CDR2 YYNGEE. The V end lost 2 bases, the J end lost 2 bases, and 17 bases lay between the germline ends. The CDR3 covers 17 residues. CDR3 in DNA: TGTGCCAGCAGCGTGACGGAAGGAGTAGGCCCCTACAATGAGCAGTTCTTC. The encoded protein is CASSVTEGVGPYNEQFF.

The rearrangement links TRBV7-2 to TRBJ1-4; D is unclear. The CDR3 runs 14 residues. CDR1 is SGHTA, CDR2 FQGNSA, per germline. Trimming shortened V by 4 bases and J by 4 bases, and 10 bases separated the two germline ends. The CDR3 loop reads CASSYSKVNEKLFF. CDR3 coding DNA: TGTGCCAGCAGCTACAGTAAAGTTAATGAAAAACTGTTTTTT.

Comments on this clone: The sample has other DNA sequences that encode this CDR3 too. The chain uses TRBV7-2 and TRBJ1-1; TRBD1 agrees at 7 bases. The CDR3 is 14 amino acids. Germline CDR1 is SGHTA and CDR2 is FQGNSA. The ends lost 4 bases at V and 1 base at J; junction bases unmatched: 3. The chain's CDR3 is CASSYRGRNTEAFF. In DNA form, the CDR3 reads TGTGCCAGCAGCTACAGGGGCCGGAACACTGAAGCTTTCTTT.

The J gene is TRBJ1-5, the V gene TRBV4-2, with TRBD1 matching 9 bases. The V gene end was trimmed by 4 bases and the J gene end by 3 bases; junction bases not matched to a gene: 4. There are 15 residues in the CDR3. Germline V gene lookup returns CDR1 LGHNA and CDR2 YNFKEQ. The CDR3 spells CASSRDRVDNQPQHF. The CDR3 bases are TGTGCCAGCAGCCGGGACAGGGTGGACAATCAGCCCCAGCATTTT.

This chain uses TRBV9 with TRBJ2-7, with 8 bases matching TRBD1. CDR3 length: 15 amino acids. The germline CDR1 and CDR2 sequences are SGDLS and YYNGEE. With V trimmed by 3 bases and J by 2 bases, 7 bases remained unmatched. CDR3 amino acids: CASSARTGLTYEQYF. CDR3 nucleotides: TGTGCCAGCAGCGCAAGGACAGGGCTCACCTACGAGCAGTACTTC.

This clone was detected a few times. The chain joins TRBV9 to TRBJ2-2, with 13 nucleotides matching TRBD2. The CDR3 spans 16 residues. With V trimmed by 4 bases and J by 5 bases, 5 bases remained unmatched. Germline V gives CDR1 SGDLS, CDR2 YYNGEE. In DNA, the CDR3 is TGTGCCAGCAGCCCGGGGACTAGCGGGAAGACCGGGGAGCTGTTTTTT. Translation gives CASSPGTSGKTGELFF.

The gene calls are TRBV28 and TRBJ2-7, with TRBD2 matching over 10 bases. From germline, CDR1 is MDHEN and CDR2 SYDVKM. V shed 7 bases, J shed 0 bases, and the junction held 3 bases outside the gene matches. The CDR3 is made up of 14 amino acids. CDR3 sequence reads: CASTVAGGSYEQYF. The CDR3 DNA reads TGTGCCAGCACCGTAGCGGGAGGCTCCTACGAGCAGTACTTC. The whole variable domain, filled in from reference TRBV28 and TRBJ2-7, reads DVKVTQSSRYLVKRTGEKVFLECVQDMDHENMFWYRQDPGLGLRLIYFSYDVKMKEKGDIPEGYSVSREKKERFSLILESASTNQTSMYLCASTVAGGSYEQYFGPGTRLTVT.